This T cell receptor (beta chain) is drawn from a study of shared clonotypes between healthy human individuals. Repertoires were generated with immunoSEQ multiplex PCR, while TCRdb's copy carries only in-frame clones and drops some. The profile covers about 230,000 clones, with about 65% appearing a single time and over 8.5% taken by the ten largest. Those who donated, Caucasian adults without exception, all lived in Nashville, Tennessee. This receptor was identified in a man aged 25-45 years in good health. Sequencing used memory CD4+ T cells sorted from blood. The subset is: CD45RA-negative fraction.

The CDR3 spells CASSPVGGQGKDEQFF. The CDR3 nucleotides read TGCGCCAGCAGCCCCGTGGGCGGACAGGGGAAGGATGAGCAGTTCTTC. V gene TRBV4-3 combines with J gene TRBJ2-1; 9 bases line up with TRBD1. Germline CDR1 LGHNA, CDR2 YSLEER. Trimming cost V 4 bases and J 8 bases; bases outside gene matches: 12. This CDR3 comprises 16 residues.